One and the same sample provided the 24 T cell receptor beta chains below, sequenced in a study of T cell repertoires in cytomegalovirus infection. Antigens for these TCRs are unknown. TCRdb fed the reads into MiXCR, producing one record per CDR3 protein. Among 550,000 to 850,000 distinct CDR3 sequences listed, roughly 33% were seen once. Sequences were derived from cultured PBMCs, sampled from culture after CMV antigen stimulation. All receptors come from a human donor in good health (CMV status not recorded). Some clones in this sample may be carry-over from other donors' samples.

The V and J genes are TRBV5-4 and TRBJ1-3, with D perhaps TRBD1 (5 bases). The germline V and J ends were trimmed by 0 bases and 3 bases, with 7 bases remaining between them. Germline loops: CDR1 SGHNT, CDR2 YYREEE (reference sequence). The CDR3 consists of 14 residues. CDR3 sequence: CASSLGGFGNTIYF. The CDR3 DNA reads TGTGCCAGCAGCTTGGGGGGCTTTGGAAACACCATATATTTT.

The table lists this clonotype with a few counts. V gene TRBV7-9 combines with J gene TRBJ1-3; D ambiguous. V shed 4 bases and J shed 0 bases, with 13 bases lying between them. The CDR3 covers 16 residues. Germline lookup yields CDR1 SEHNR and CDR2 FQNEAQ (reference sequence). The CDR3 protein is CASSSHAWTSGNTIYF. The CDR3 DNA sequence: TGTGCCAGCAGCTCCCACGCTTGGACCTCTGGAAACACCATATATTTT.

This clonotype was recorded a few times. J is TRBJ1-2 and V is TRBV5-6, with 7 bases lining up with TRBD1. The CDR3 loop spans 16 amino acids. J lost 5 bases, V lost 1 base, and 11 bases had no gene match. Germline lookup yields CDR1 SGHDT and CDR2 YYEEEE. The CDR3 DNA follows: TGTGCCAGCAGCTTGTCTGGTTGGGACAGTAATTATGGCTACACCTTC. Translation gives CASSLSGWDSNYGYTF.

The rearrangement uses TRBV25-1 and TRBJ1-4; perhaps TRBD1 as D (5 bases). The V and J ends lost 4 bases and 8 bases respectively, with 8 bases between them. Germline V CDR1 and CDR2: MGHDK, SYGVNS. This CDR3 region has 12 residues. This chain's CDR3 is CASSGRTEKLFF. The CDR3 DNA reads TGTGCCAGCAGTGGCCGGACAGAAAAACTGTTTTTT.

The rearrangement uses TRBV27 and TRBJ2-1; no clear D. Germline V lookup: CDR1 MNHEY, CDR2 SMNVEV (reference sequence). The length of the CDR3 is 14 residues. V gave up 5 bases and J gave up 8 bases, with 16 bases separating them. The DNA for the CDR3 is TGTGCCAGCAGTCCCGCATTGGGTTTCGATGAGCAGTTCTTC. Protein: CASSPALGFDEQFF.

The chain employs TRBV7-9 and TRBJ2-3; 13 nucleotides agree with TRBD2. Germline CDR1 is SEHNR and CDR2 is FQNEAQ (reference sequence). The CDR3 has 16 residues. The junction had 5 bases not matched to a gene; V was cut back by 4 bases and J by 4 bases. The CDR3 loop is CASSSLLAGGSDTQYF. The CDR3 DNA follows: TGTGCCAGCAGCTCCTTACTAGCGGGAGGGTCAGATACGCAGTATTTT.

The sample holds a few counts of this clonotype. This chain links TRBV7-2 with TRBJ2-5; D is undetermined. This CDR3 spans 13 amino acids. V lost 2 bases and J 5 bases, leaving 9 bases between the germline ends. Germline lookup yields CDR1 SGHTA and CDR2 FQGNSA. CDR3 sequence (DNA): TGTGCCAGCAGCTTACCAGACCGGGAGACCCAGTACTTC. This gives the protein CASSLPDRETQYF.

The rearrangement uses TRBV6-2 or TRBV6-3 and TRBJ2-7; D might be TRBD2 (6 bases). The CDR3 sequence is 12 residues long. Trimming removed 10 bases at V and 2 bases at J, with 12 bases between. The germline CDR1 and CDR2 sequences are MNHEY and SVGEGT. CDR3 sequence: CATAGYPYEQYF. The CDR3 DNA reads TGTGCCACCGCGGGGTACCCCTACGAGCAGTACTTC.

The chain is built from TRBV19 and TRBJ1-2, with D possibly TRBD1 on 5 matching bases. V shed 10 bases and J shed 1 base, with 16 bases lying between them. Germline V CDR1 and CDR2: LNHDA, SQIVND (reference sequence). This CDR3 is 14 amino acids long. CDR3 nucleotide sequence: TGTGCCACCTTAAATGAGGACAATAACTATGGCTACACCTTC. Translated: CATLNEDNNYGYTF.

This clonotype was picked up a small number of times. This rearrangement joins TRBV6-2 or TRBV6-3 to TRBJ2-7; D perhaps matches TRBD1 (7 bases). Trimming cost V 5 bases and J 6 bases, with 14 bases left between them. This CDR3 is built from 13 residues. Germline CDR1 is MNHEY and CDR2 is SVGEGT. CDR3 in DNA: TGTGCCAGCAGTGGGACAGCCGGGGGCGAGCAGTACTTC. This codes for CASSGTAGGEQYF.

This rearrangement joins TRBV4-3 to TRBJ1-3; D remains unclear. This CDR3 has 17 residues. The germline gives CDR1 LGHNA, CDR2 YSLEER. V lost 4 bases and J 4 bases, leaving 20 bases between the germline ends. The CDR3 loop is CASSPTPGVLAGNTIYF. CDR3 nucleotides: TGCGCCAGCAGCCCAACCCCCGGGGTTTTGGCCGGAAACACCATATATTTT.

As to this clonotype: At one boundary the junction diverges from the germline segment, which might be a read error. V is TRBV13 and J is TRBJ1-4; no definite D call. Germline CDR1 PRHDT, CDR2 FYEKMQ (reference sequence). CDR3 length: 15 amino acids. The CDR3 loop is CTSSLAGDRSQKLFF. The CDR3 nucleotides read TGTACCAGCAGCTTAGCAGGAGATCGGAGTCAAAAACTGTTTTTT.

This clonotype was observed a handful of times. Written as DNA, the CDR3 is TGTGCCAGTACCTCCGGGCTTGGGGCCTACGAGCAGTACTTC. Residues: CASTSGLGAYEQYF. The V and J genes are TRBV19 and TRBJ2-7; D unresolved. Trimming stripped 7 bases from V and 2 bases from J, with 15 bases between. CDR1 and CDR2 (germline): LNHDA, SQIVND (reference sequence). This CDR3 contains 14 residues.

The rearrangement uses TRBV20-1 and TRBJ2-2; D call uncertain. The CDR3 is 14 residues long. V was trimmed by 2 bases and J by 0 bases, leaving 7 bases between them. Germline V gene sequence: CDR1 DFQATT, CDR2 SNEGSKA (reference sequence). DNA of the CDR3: TGCAGTGCTAGATTCAGCGCGAACACCGGGGAGCTGTTTTTT. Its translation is CSARFSANTGELFF.

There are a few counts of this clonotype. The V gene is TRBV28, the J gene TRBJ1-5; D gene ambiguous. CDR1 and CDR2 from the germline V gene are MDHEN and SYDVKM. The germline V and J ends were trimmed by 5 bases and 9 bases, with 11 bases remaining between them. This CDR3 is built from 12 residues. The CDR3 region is CASSRLLTPQHF. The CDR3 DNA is TGTGCCAGCAGTCGACTCCTCACGCCCCAGCATTTT.

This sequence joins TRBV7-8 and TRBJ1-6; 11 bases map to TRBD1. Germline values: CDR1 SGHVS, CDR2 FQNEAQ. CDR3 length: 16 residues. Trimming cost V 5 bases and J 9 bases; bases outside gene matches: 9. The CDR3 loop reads CASSHPGTGGPSPLHF. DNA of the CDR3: TGTGCCAGCAGCCATCCTGGGACAGGGGGACCTTCACCCCTCCACTTT.

CDR3 in DNA: TGTGCCAGTAGTATAGGGACAGGGCGCAATGAGCAGTTCTTC. It codes for CASSIGTGRNEQFF. The chain is built from TRBV19 and TRBJ2-1, with 8 bases that match TRBD1. CDR3 length: 14 amino acids. V gave up 1 base and J gave up 6 bases; unmatched junction bases: 2. Germline V CDR1 and CDR2: LNHDA, SQIVND (reference sequence). Drawing the rest from reference TRBV19 and TRBJ2-1, the complete variable domain is DGGITQSPKYLFRKEGQNVTLSCEQNLNHDAMYWYRQDPGQGLRLIYYSQIVNDFQKGDIAEGYSVSREKKESFPLTVTSAQKNPTAFYLCASSIGTGRNEQFFGPGTRLTVL.

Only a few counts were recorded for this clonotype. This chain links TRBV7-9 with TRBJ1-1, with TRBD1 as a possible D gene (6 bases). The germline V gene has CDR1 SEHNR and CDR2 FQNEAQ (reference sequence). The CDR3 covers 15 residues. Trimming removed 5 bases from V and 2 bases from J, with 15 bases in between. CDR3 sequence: CASSRGAGVNTEAFF. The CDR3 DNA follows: TGTGCCAGCAGCCGTGGGGCAGGGGTTAACACTGAAGCTTTCTTT.

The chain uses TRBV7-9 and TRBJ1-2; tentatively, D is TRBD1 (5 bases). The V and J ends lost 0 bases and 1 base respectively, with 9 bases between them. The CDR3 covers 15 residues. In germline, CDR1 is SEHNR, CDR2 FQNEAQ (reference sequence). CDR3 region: CASSLARGSNYGYTF. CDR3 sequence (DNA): TGTGCCAGCAGCTTAGCCCGGGGCAGTAACTATGGCTACACCTTC. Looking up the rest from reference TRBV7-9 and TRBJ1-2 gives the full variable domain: DTGVSQNPRHKITKRGQNVTFRCDPISEHNRLYWYRQTLGQGPEFLTYFQNEAQLEKSRLLSDRFSAERPKGSFSTLEIQRTEQGDSAMYLCASSLARGSNYGYTFGSGTRLTVV.

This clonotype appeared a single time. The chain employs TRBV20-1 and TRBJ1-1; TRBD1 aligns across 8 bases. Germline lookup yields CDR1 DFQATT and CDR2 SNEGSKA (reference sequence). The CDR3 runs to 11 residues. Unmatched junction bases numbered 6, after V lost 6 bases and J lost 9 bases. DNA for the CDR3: TGCAGTGCCGGACAGGGAGGCAAAGCTTTCTTT. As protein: CSAGQGGKAFF.

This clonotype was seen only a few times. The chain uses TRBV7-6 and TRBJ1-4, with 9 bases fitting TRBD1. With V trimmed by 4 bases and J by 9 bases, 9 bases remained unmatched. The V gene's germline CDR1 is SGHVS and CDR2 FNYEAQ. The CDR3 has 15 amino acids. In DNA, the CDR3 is TGTGCCAGCAGCTCCGGGACAGGGTCGACCCAAAAACTGTTTTTT. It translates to CASSSGTGSTQKLFF.

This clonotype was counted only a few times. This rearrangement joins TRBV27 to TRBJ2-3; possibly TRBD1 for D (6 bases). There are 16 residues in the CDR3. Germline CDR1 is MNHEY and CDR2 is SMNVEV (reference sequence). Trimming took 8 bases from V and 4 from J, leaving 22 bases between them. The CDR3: CASGRARGFPPDTQYF. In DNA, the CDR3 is TGTGCCAGCGGAAGAGCCAGGGGTTTCCCGCCAGATACGCAGTATTTT.

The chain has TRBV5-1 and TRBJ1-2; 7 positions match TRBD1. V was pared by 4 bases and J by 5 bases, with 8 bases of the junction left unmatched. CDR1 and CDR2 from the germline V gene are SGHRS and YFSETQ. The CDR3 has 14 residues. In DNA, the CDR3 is TGCGCCAGCAGCGGAGGACAGGCCGATTATGGCTACACCTTC. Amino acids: CASSGGQADYGYTF.

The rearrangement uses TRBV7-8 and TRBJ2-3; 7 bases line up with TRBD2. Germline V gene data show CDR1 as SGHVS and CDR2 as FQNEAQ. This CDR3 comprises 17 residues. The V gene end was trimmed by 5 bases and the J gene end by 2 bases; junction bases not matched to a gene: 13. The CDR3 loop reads CASSPYQGLTDTDTQYF. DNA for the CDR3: TGTGCCAGCAGCCCATACCAGGGACTAACAGACACAGATACGCAGTATTTT. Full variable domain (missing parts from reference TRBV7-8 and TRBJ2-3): GAGVSQSPRYKVAKRGQDVALRCDPISGHVSLFWYQQALGQGPEFLTYFQNEAQLDKSGLPSDRFFAERPEGSVSTLKIQRTQQEDSAVYLCASSPYQGLTDTDTQYFGPGTRLTVL.